This record looks at one T cell receptor beta chain sequence and its context. Its antigen is unidentified. 13 Jbeta primers and 60 Vbeta primers were used for the PCR. Repertoires were generated with immunoSEQ multiplex PCR, while TCRdb's copy carries only in-frame clones and drops some. The table lists about 230,000 clones, 70% to 85% of them singletons. This entry is derived from a study of cytomegalovirus exposure and HLA in healthy donors. The study, taken as a whole, reports: The productive fraction for most TCR beta V segments was about 90% or about 30% in an earlier analysis.

Germline V gene data show CDR1 as SGDLS and CDR2 as YYNGEE. The CDR3 has 16 amino acids. Trimming took off 0 bases at V and 0 bases at J, with 10 bases between the two ends. Sample: PBMCs. V and J are TRBV9 and TRBJ1-3, with a tentative D call TRBD1 (5 bases). This sequence was found in a woman between 40 and 50 years old in good health and CMV-seronegative. The CDR3 region is CASSVVDSLSGNTIYF. CDR3 nucleotide sequence: TGTGCCAGCAGCGTAGTAGACAGCCTCTCTGGAAACACCATATATTTT.